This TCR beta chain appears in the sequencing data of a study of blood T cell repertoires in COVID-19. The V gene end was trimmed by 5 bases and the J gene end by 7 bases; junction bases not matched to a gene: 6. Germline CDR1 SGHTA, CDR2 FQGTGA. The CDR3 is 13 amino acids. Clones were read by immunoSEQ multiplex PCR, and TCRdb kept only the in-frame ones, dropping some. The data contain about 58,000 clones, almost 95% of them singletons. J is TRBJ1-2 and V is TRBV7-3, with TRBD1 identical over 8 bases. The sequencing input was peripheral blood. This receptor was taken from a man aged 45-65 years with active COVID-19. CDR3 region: CASSVDRDTGYTF. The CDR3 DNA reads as TGTGCCAGCAGCGTGGACAGGGACACTGGCTACACCTTC.